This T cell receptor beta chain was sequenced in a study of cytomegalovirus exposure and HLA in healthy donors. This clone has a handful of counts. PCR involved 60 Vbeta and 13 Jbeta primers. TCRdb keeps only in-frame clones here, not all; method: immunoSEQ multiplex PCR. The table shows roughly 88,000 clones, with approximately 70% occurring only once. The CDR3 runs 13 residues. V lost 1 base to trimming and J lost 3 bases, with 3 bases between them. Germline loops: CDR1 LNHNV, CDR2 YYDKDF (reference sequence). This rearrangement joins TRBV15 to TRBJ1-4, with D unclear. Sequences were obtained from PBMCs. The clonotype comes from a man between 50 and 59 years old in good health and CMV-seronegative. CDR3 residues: CATSRGPNEKLFF. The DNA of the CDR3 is TGTGCCACCAGCAGAGGGCCTAATGAAAAACTGTTTTTT. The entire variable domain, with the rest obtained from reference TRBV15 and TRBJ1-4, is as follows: DAMVIQNPRYQVTQFGKPVTLSCSQTLNHNVMYWYQQKSSQAPKLLFHYYDKDFNNEADTPDNFQSRRPNTSFCFLDIRSPGLGDTAMYLCATSRGPNEKLFFGSGTQLSVL.